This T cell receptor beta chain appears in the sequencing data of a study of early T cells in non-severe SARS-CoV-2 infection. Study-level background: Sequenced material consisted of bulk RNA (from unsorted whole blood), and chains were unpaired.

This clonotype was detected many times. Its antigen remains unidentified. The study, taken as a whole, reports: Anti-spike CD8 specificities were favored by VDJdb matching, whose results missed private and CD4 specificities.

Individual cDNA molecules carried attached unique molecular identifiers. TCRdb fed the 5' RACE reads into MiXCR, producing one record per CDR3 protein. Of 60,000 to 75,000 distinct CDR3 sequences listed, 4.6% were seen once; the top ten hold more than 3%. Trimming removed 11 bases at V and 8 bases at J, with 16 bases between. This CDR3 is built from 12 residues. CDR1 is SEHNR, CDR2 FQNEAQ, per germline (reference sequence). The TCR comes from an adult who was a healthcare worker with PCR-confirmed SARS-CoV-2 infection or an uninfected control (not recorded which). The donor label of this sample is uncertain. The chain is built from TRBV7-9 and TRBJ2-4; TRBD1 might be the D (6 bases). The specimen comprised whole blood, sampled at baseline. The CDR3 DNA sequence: TGTGCCGTACAGGGTGTTTTGTACATTCAGTACTTC. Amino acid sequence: CAVQGVLYIQYF.